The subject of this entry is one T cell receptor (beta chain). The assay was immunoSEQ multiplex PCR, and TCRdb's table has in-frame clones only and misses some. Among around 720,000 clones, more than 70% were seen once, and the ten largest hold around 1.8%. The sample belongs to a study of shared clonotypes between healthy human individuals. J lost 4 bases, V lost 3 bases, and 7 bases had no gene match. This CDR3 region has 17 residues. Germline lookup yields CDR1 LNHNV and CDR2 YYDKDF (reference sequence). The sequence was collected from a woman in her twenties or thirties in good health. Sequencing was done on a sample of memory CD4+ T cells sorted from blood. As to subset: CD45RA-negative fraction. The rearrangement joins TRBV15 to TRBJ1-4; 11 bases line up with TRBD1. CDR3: CATSRRTGGWGNEKLFF. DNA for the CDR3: TGTGCCACCAGCAGGAGGACAGGGGGCTGGGGTAATGAAAAACTGTTTTTT.